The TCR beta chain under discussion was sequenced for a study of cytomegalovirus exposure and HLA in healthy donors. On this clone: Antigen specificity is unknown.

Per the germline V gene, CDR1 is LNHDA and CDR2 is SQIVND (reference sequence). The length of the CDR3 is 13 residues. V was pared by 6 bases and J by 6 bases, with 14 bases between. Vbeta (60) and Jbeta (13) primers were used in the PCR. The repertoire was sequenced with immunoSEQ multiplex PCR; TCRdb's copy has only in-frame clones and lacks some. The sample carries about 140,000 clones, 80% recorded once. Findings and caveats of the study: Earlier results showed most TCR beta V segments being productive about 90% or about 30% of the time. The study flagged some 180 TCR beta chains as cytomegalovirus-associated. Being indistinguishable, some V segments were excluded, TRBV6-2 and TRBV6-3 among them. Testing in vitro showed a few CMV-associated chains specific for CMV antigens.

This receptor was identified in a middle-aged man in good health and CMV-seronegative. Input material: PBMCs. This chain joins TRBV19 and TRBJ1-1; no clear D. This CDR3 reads CASRTTPQAEAFF. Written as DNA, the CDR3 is TGTGCCAGTAGGACGACACCTCAGGCTGAAGCTTTCTTT.